Each of the 14 T cell receptor beta chains below was sequenced from the same sample in a study of cytomegalovirus exposure and HLA in healthy donors. 60 Vbeta and 13 Jbeta primers were used in PCR. Clones were sequenced by immunoSEQ multiplex PCR, and TCRdb holds only the in-frame ones, with some missing. The profile covers around 160,000 clones, with approximately 73% appearing a single time and approximately 1.6% taken by the ten largest. Sequences were obtained from PBMCs. The receptor source for this set is a woman between 18 and 29 years old in good health and CMV-seronegative.

The sample holds a few counts of this clone. This rearrangement joins TRBV6-5 to TRBJ1-4, with 9 bases identical to TRBD1. This CDR3 comprises 14 residues. CDR1 is MNHEY and CDR2 is SVGAGI in the germline V gene. V trimming: 6 bases; J trimming: 5 bases; junction bases outside the gene matches: 4. As DNA, the CDR3 is TGTGCCAGCAGCTCCGGGACAGGGAATGAAAAACTGTTTTTT. Translating gives CASSSGTGNEKLFF.

The table lists this clone with a count of one. Within the sample, other DNA sequences also encode this same CDR3. V is TRBV5-4 and J is TRBJ2-7, with 7 bases identical to TRBD1. Germline CDR1 and CDR2: SGHNT and YYREEE (reference sequence). V was pared by 4 bases and J by 2 bases, with 6 bases of the junction left unmatched. The CDR3 length is 14 residues. The CDR3, as DNA: TGTGCCAGCAGCCCCAGACAGGGAACCTACGAGCAGTACTTC. The encoded protein is CASSPRQGTYEQYF.

The chain couples TRBV27 to TRBJ1-1, with a weak D call TRBD1 (5 bases). Trimming shortened V by 2 bases and J by 7 bases, and 11 bases separated the two germline ends. From germline, CDR1 is MNHEY and CDR2 SMNVEV (reference sequence). This CDR3 is 13 amino acids long. The DNA of the CDR3 is TGTGCCAGCAGTTTAGGGCAGGGTGGTGAAGCTTTCTTT. This gives the protein CASSLGQGGEAFF.

This clone was detected only a few times. The CDR3 nucleotides read TGTGCCAGCAGCTTAGCTTCGACAGGTCCCTCCAAAAACATTCAGTACTTC. It specifies CASSLASTGPSKNIQYF. This chain uses TRBV7-2 with TRBJ2-4; a possible D gene is TRBD1 (6 bases). V was cut by 0 bases and J by 2 bases, with 14 bases left in between. This CDR3 contains 17 residues. CDR1 and CDR2 (germline): SGHTA, FQGNSA.

The chain links TRBV7-8 to TRBJ2-5, with 11 nucleotides matching TRBD2. Germline assignment: CDR1 SGHVS and CDR2 FQNEAQ. V lost 4 bases, J lost 4 bases, and 11 bases stayed unmatched. This CDR3 spans 17 amino acids. The CDR3: CASSSAYSGRAGETQYF. The CDR3 nucleotides read TGTGCCAGCAGCTCCGCTTATAGCGGGAGGGCCGGAGAGACCCAGTACTTC.

The chain employs TRBV6-6 and TRBJ1-3; D gene uncertain. V was trimmed by 10 bases and J by 0 bases, leaving 4 bases between them. The CDR3 covers 11 residues. Germline CDR1 MNHNY, CDR2 SVGAGI (reference sequence). The CDR3 protein is CATHSGNTIYF. The CDR3 region has the DNA TGTGCCACCCACTCTGGAAACACCATATATTTT.

The genes are TRBV5-6 and TRBJ1-1; D possibly corresponds to TRBD1 (5 bases). Per germline, CDR1 SGHDT and CDR2 YYEEEE. Trimming removed 4 bases from V and 2 bases from J, with 15 bases in between. The CDR3 spans 15 residues. The chain's CDR3 is CASSLTDRPNTEAFF. Written as DNA, the CDR3 is TGTGCCAGCAGCCTGACAGACAGACCAAACACTGAAGCTTTCTTT.

The rearrangement joins TRBV10-3 to TRBJ1-2; D is ambiguous. With 0 bases removed from V and 4 bases from J, the gap between germline ends came to 3 bases. CDR1 is ENHRY, CDR2 SYGVKD, per germline. This CDR3 has 12 residues. CDR3 amino acids: CAISESSYGYTF. For the CDR3, the DNA is TGTGCCATCAGTGAGTCCTCCTATGGCTACACCTTC.

The rearrangement uses TRBV7-9 and TRBJ2-1; a possible D gene is TRBD1 (5 bases). Germline V gene data show CDR1 as SEHNR and CDR2 as FQNEAQ (reference sequence). Trimming pared 8 bases from V and 3 bases from J, leaving 11 bases between. The CDR3 sequence is 13 residues long. Here the CDR3 DNA reads TGTGCCAGCGGCAGGCAGGGCTACAATGAGCAGTTCTTC. Translation: CASGRQGYNEQFF.

The gene calls are TRBV4-3 and TRBJ2-5; TRBD1 agrees at 10 bases. The J call may be incorrect, as the DNA end agrees better with TRBJ2-7. Germline assignment: CDR1 LGHNA and CDR2 YSLEER. The CDR3 length is 15 residues. This CDR3 is CASSQMTGGPYEQYF. The CDR3 DNA follows: TGCGCCAGCAGCCAAATGACAGGGGGCCCATACGAGCAGTACTTC.

Remarks on this clone: In the same sample, other DNA sequences code for this CDR3. J is TRBJ1-5 and V is TRBV28; D remains unclear. V gave up 3 bases and J gave up 7 bases, with 10 bases separating them. Germline CDR1 is MDHEN and CDR2 is SYDVKM. The length of the CDR3 is 13 residues. The CDR3 reads CASSLFLEQPQHF. CDR3 DNA: TGTGCCAGCAGTTTGTTTTTAGAGCAGCCCCAGCATTTT.

This sequence joins TRBV11-2 and TRBJ2-3; the match to TRBD1 covers 8 bases. Unmatched junction bases numbered 1, after V lost 1 base and J lost 4 bases. The CDR3 covers 14 residues. The V gene's germline CDR1 is SGHAT and CDR2 FQNNGV. The CDR3 region has the DNA TGTGCCAGCAGCTTAGGGACAGGGCCAGATACGCAGTATTTT. Protein sequence: CASSLGTGPDTQYF.

The chain carries TRBV11-3 and TRBJ1-3, with 9 nucleotides matching TRBD1. The CDR3 covers 16 residues. V was clipped by 4 bases and J by 4 bases; unmatched bases: 8. Germline values: CDR1 SGHNT, CDR2 YENEEA. The CDR3 spells CASSSLRTGEGNTIYF. CDR3 bases: TGTGCCAGCAGCTCGCTCCGGACAGGGGAAGGAAACACCATATATTTT.

The chain is built from TRBV5-1 and TRBJ1-1; TRBD1 agrees at 11 bases. V was clipped by 4 bases and J by 4 bases; unmatched bases: 9. The CDR3 runs 16 residues. Germline assignment: CDR1 SGHRS and CDR2 YFSETQ. The CDR3 DNA is TGCGCCAGCAGCGCCGGGACAGGGGGTTGGATCACTGAAGCTTTCTTT. Translation gives CASSAGTGGWITEAFF.